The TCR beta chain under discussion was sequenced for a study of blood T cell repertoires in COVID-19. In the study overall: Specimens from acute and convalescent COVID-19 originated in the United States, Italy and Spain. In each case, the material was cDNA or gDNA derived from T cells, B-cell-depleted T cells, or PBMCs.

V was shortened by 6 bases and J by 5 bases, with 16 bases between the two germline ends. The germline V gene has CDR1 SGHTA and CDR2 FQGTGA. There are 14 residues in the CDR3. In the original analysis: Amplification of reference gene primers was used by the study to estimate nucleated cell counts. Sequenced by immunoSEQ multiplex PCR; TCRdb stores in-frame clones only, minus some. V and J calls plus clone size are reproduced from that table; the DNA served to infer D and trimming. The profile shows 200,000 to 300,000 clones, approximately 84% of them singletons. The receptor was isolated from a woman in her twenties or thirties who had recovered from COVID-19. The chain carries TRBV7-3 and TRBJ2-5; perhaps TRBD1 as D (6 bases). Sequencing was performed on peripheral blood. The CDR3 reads CASSLGAGLETQYF. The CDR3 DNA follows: TGTGCCAGCAGTTTGGGGGCAGGGCTGGAGACCCAGTACTTC.